Sequencing of this T cell receptor beta chain was carried out in a study of cytomegalovirus exposure and HLA in healthy donors. Study-level results: TCR beta sequences numbering 15,000 to 20,000 were associated with HLA alleles at 0.05 false discovery rate in a later analysis. Within a later analysis, the majority of CMV-associated TCR beta chains appeared HLA-restricted. According to reports, the classifier identified cytomegalovirus status with high specificity and sensitivity.

As concerns this clone: The antigen is not known. A junction end diverges from the germline sequence, so it may reflect a read error.

PCR employed 60 Vbeta and 13 Jbeta primers. Original analysis: Among the unique TCR beta chains that a later analysis counted, about 85 million in all, 10 million to 11 million were shared. Repertoires were generated with immunoSEQ multiplex PCR, while TCRdb's copy carries only in-frame clones and drops some. The DNA was the basis for D and trimming; V, J and clone size are from that table. The sample lists approximately 160,000 clones, approximately 84% occurring once. The CDR3 has 19 residues. CDR1 is SEHNR, CDR2 FQNEAQ, per germline (reference sequence). This clonotype was sampled from a young man in good health and CMV-seronegative. The specimen sequenced was PBMCs. The V gene is TRBV7-9, the J gene TRBJ2-3, with 7 bases fitting TRBD2. As DNA, the CDR3 is TGTTCCAGCAGCTCCTTAAGGAAAAGACTAGCCAGGGGCACAGATACGCAGTATTTT. Translated, it gives CSSSSLRKRLARGTDTQYF. The entire variable domain, with the rest obtained from reference TRBV7-9 and TRBJ2-3, is as follows: DTGVSQNPRHKITKRGQNVTFRCDPISEHNRLYWYRQTLGQGPEFLTYFQNEAQLEKSRLLSDRFSAERPKGSFSTLEIQRTEQGDSAMYLCSSSSLRKRLARGTDTQYFGPGTRLTVL.